The rows below give T cell receptor beta chains drawn from one sample of a study of T cell clones after liver transplantation. Generated by immunoSEQ multiplex PCR, the TCRdb table keeps only in-frame clones and is missing some. This repertoire shows approximately 51,000 clones, 85% to 90% found once; its top ten account for roughly an eighth. Here the sequenced sample was CD8+ T cells from blood, taken 12 months after liver transplant. Receptors originate from a human patient who received a liver transplant. The graft donor may have given rise to some T cells. CDR3s include the opening cysteine and the closing phenylalanine or tryptophan. Each record gives: clone size, V gene, J gene, CDR3 protein. Expanded clones get a size class; other rows say once, few or many, or leave the size out.

size: .; V: TRBV28; J: TRBJ2-7; CDR3: CASSLYREGLEQYF
size: .; V: TRBV6-5; J: TRBJ1-2; CDR3: CASSYSGTDGYTF
size: .; V: TRBV10-3; J: TRBJ1-3; CDR3: CAIRNRDNGNTIYF
size: .; V: TRBV19; J: TRBJ1-5; CDR3: CASSWQGGPRNQPQHF
size: few; V: TRBV27; J: TRBJ2-7; CDR3: CASSTVGREQYF
size: .; V: TRBV9; J: TRBJ2-1; CDR3: CASSISGWGNEQFF
size: .; V: TRBV5-4; J: TRBJ2-1; CDR3: CASSLADDQTYNEQFF
size: .; V: TRBV27; J: TRBJ1-2; CDR3: CASSFEGYYGYTF
size: .; V: TRBV2; J: TRBJ1-3; CDR3: CATRGVPGNTIYF
size: once; V: TRBV7-9; J: TRBJ2-3; CDR3: CASSSLRGRSTDTQYF
size: once; V: TRBV10-1; J: TRBJ2-3; CDR3: CASSLVFTDTQYF
size: .; V: TRBV7-9; J: TRBJ2-7; CDR3: CASSSGRGDYEQYF
size: .; V: TRBV4-1; J: TRBJ1-1; CDR3: CASSPPNTEAFF
size: .; V: TRBV11-2; J: TRBJ2-7; CDR3: CASTPGLSYEQYF
size: .; V: TRBV28; J: TRBJ2-5; CDR3: CASSPQGTQYF
size: .; V: TRBV6-1; J: TRBJ1-2; CDR3: CASSPPQSYGYTF
size: .; V: TRBV15; J: TRBJ1-2; CDR3: CATSWSPTGGYGYTF
size: few; V: TRBV7-9; J: TRBJ2-5; CDR3: CASSLAASGRAGETQYF
size: few; V: TRBV13; J: TRBJ2-7; CDR3: CASRRAGYHEQYF
size: once; V: TRBV9; J: TRBJ1-2; CDR3: CASSVQRDSTNYGYTF
size: .; V: TRBV27; J: TRBJ1-5; CDR3: CASSLTGMGQPQHF
size: .; V: TRBV6-4; J: TRBJ1-2; CDR3: CASSEAPYRGGYTF
size: .; V: TRBV27; J: TRBJ2-2; CDR3: CASSDVRGTGELFF
size: .; V: TRBV5-3; J: TRBJ1-4; CDR3: CARSPQGTTEKLFF
size: .; V: TRBV19; J: TRBJ2-7; CDR3: CASIQDRGNYEQYF
size: once; V: TRBV4-3; J: TRBJ2-7; CDR3: CASSQVLAGSYEQYF
size: .; V: TRBV5-1; J: TRBJ2-7; CDR3: CASSKTSGSDEQYF
size: .; V: TRBV10-3; J: TRBJ1-2; CDR3: CAISEGTGAGGYTF
size: .; V: TRBV7-9; J: TRBJ1-3; CDR3: CASNPVGDSGNTIYF
size: .; V: TRBV5-1; J: TRBJ2-1; CDR3: CASSLWAGTGSYNEQFF
size: once; V: TRBV27; J: TRBJ1-1; CDR3: CASSLDRGVTEAFF
size: few; V: TRBV4-3; J: TRBJ2-7; CDR3: CASSQDGNSPLTEQYF
size: .; V: TRBV28; J: TRBJ2-1; CDR3: CASSFDYGEQFF
size: .; V: TRBV10-3; J: TRBJ2-1; CDR3: CAISEETSVNNEQFF
size: few; V: TRBV9; J: TRBJ2-7; CDR3: CASSTQGLVGEQYF
size: .; V: TRBV7-6; J: TRBJ1-1; CDR3: CASSVQDSYTEAFF
size: .; V: TRBV4-1; J: TRBJ2-7; CDR3: CASSQGPGLTYEQYF
size: .; V: TRBV25-1; J: TRBJ2-5; CDR3: CASSEWGGGIAIGTQYF
size: .; V: TRBV7-9; J: TRBJ2-3; CDR3: CASSLEVGWGDTQYF
size: .; V: TRBV19; J: TRBJ1-5; CDR3: CASSILSGRGQSGNQPQHF
size: .; V: TRBV29-1; J: TRBJ2-3; CDR3: CSVPDPGRTDTQYF
size: once; V: TRBV5-6; J: TRBJ2-3; CDR3: CASSSSGTGLSTDTQYF
size: .; V: TRBV7-2; J: TRBJ1-4; CDR3: CASSRLPIAGRGVREKLFF
size: .; V: TRBV5-4; J: TRBJ2-5; CDR3: CASSAAPTETQYF
size: once; V: TRBV27; J: TRBJ1-1; CDR3: CASSYGGGAEAFF
size: .; V: TRBV7-9; J: TRBJ1-1; CDR3: CASSSGQGAPEAFF
size: .; V: TRBV28; J: TRBJ1-2; CDR3: CASKAVYGYTF
size: .; V: TRBV27; J: TRBJ1-5; CDR3: CASSLRTADQPQHF
size: .; V: TRBV6-5; J: TRBJ2-7; CDR3: CASNYYRDSYEQYF
size: .; V: TRBV2; J: TRBJ1-2; CDR3: CASRGQNYGYTF
size: .; V: TRBV28; J: TRBJ2-7; CDR3: CASSLTGGNYEQYF
size: .; V: TRBV30; J: TRBJ1-2; CDR3: CAFQSYGYTF
size: .; V: TRBV9; J: TRBJ2-1; CDR3: CASSAGGAGEQFF
size: .; V: TRBV19; J: TRBJ2-5; CDR3: CASRGQNQETQYF
size: .; V: TRBV29-1; J: TRBJ2-2; CDR3: CSVLGRASNTGELFF
size: .; V: TRBV11-2; J: TRBJ1-1; CDR3: CASSSKQGDRGEAFF
size: many; V: TRBV11-2; J: TRBJ1-5; CDR3: CASSPTKAGNQPQHF
size: few; V: TRBV14; J: TRBJ1-2; CDR3: CASSPATF